The clone carrying this T cell receptor (beta chain) appeared a few times. The target antigen is unknown. This sample is drawn from a study of T cells in Graves' hyperthyroidism and ophthalmopathy. Study findings and constraints: Most thyroid clonotypes expanded above 0.001 appeared in blood too.

Losses at the gene ends were 3 bases for V and 1 base for J; bases not matched to a gene: 13. Germline V gene sequence: CDR1 SGHRS, CDR2 YFSETQ. The CDR3 extends over 18 amino acids. Clinical symptoms, serum thyroxine and TRAb, thyroid ultrasound and orbital computed tomography together formed the diagnostic basis. The authors took PBMCs from over 8.5 ml fresh peripheral blood. The investigators amplified TCR beta CDR3 regions from RNA transcripts. The HTBI primer set drove a first-round RT-PCR of the TCR CDR3. TCRdb redid the calling of the multiplex PCR reads with MiXCR, one entry per CDR3 protein. The sample includes about half a million distinct CDR3 sequences, under 25% of them seen just once.

The sample comprised blood. This clonotype was sampled from a woman in her seventies with Graves' ophthalmopathy. The chain recombines TRBV5-1 with TRBJ2-3, with 8 positions matching TRBD2. CDR3 region: CASSSNPPTSAGTDTQYF. DNA for the CDR3: TGCGCCAGCAGCTCGAACCCCCCGACTAGCGCCGGCACAGATACGCAGTATTTT.